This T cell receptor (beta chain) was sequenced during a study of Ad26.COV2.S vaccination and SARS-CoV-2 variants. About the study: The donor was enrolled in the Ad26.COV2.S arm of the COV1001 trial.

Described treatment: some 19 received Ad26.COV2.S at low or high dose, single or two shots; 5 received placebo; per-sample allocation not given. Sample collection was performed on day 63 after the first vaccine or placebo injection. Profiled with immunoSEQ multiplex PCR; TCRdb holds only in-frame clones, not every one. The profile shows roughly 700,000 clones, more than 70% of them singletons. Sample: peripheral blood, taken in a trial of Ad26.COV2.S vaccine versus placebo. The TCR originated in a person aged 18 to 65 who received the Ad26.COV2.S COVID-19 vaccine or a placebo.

CDR3 DNA sequence: TGTGCCAGCACCCTCCGTCCGGGGTCAGTGGGGGAGCTGTTTTTT. Protein product: CASTLRPGSVGELFF. The chain uses TRBV6-5 and TRBJ2-2, with D possibly TRBD2 on 5 matching bases. This CDR3 comprises 15 residues. In germline, CDR1 is MNHEY, CDR2 SVGAGI. Trimming took 7 bases from V and 8 from J, leaving 20 bases between them.